The next 9 T cell receptor beta chains were all read from a single sample in a study of T-cell memory formation after mild COVID-19 (dated by TCRdb to the early 2020s). To prepare the library, 5' RACE was applied. Sequencer: Illumina NovaSeq 6000. In-frame beta chains were kept once TCRdb had trimmed the public reads at Q25 with fastp and called clones with MiXCR. Each CDR3 protein appears once, grouped with its most common genes and DNA. This sample lists approximately 350,000 distinct CDR3 sequences; 13% to 15% were detected once. The ten largest make up 20% to 25% of the sample. The sequencing input was PBMCs or a T cell subset sorted from them (not recorded which). Receptors were obtained from a man between 18 and 29 years old who had mild COVID-19 (a few samples of this study predate the infection). The sample titles of this study are shuffled in the database, so cell type and time point are left out; the donor was told from shared clones.

The sample holds a few counts of this clonotype. The V gene is TRBV27, the J gene TRBJ2-2, with 11 bases that match TRBD1. The germline CDR1 and CDR2 sequences are MNHEY and SMNVEV (reference sequence). The CDR3 sequence is 15 residues long. V lost 2 bases and J lost 13; bases outside the gene matches: 9. The CDR3 DNA is TGTGCCAGCAGTTTAGTGTGGGACAGGGGGTCGGGGCTGTTTTTT. It encodes CASSLVWDRGSGLFF.

This clonotype was observed many times. J is TRBJ1-4 and V is TRBV5-1; D is unclear. From germline, CDR1 is SGHRS and CDR2 YFSETQ. CDR3 size: 12 residues. Trimming shortened V by 3 bases and J by 12 bases, and 12 bases separated the two germline ends. CDR3: CASSSPPGELFF. The CDR3 DNA is TGCGCCAGCAGCTCCCCTCCGGGCGAACTGTTTTTT.

This chain joins TRBV7-9 and TRBJ2-5; TRBD1 is a possible D gene (6 bases). There are 15 residues in the CDR3. Germline V CDR1 and CDR2: SEHNR, FQNEAQ (reference sequence). Trimming cost V 5 bases and J 1 base, with 14 bases left between them. For the CDR3, the DNA is TGTGCCAGCAGCCCGTTTGGGGGCCTCCAAGAGACCCAGTACTTC. This codes for CASSPFGGLQETQYF. Full variable domain (rest looked up from reference TRBV7-9 and TRBJ2-5): DTGVSQNPRHKITKRGQNVTFRCDPISEHNRLYWYRQTLGQGPEFLTYFQNEAQLEKSRLLSDRFSAERPKGSFSTLEIQRTEQGDSAMYLCASSPFGGLQETQYFGPGTRLLVL.

This rearrangement joins TRBV20-1 to TRBJ2-5; D unresolved. The germline CDR1 and CDR2 sequences are DFQATT and SNEGSKA (reference sequence). This CDR3 has 13 residues. Deletions cut 0 bases from V and 5 bases from J, with 10 bases between. The DNA of the CDR3 is TGCAGTGCTAGAGACCCTATCCTGGAGACCCAGTACTTC. Translation gives CSARDPILETQYF.

The chain links TRBV11-2 to TRBJ2-5; 7 bases align to TRBD1. Germline V gene sequence: CDR1 SGHAT, CDR2 FQNNGV. The CDR3 has 15 residues. The V gene end was trimmed by 1 base and the J gene end by 2 bases; junction bases not matched to a gene: 4. The CDR3 reads CASSLGTGLQETQYF. DNA for the CDR3: TGTGCCAGCAGCTTAGGGACAGGTCTTCAAGAGACCCAGTACTTC.

This clonotype was counted only a few times. The chain links TRBV12-3 or TRBV12-4 to TRBJ1-5; no firm D call. Trimming removed 6 bases from V and 1 base from J, with 13 bases in between. The CDR3 runs to 15 residues. CDR3 amino acids: CASRNRGVSNQPQHF. The DNA of the CDR3 is TGTGCCAGCAGAAATCGTGGGGTGAGCAATCAGCCCCAGCATTTT.

The chain combines TRBV2 with TRBJ1-2; D is uncertain. Trimming stripped 7 bases from V and 3 bases from J, with 15 bases between. The CDR3 consists of 14 residues. Germline loops: CDR1 SNHLY, CDR2 FYNNEI. CDR3 protein: CASTEGSAYYGYTF. Written as DNA, the CDR3 is TGTGCCAGCACCGAGGGATCGGCCTACTATGGCTACACCTTC.

This clonotype has a count of ten or more. The rearrangement joins TRBV5-1 to TRBJ2-7; D is unresolved. Germline V gives CDR1 SGHRS, CDR2 YFSETQ. V was trimmed by 6 bases and J by 1 base, leaving 14 bases between them. The CDR3 has 14 residues. CDR3 amino acids: CASNLGGVSYEQYF. The CDR3 DNA sequence: TGCGCCAGCAACCTCGGTGGGGTATCCTACGAGCAGTACTTC.

The table lists this clonotype with many counts. The V call is TRBV12-3 or TRBV12-4, the J call TRBJ2-3; D unresolved. There are 14 residues in the CDR3. Trimming pared 5 bases from V and 6 bases from J, leaving 15 bases between. As DNA, the CDR3 is TGTGCCAGCAGTCAAAACGGGCCACCGGATACGCAGTATTTT. Encoded protein: CASSQNGPPDTQYF.